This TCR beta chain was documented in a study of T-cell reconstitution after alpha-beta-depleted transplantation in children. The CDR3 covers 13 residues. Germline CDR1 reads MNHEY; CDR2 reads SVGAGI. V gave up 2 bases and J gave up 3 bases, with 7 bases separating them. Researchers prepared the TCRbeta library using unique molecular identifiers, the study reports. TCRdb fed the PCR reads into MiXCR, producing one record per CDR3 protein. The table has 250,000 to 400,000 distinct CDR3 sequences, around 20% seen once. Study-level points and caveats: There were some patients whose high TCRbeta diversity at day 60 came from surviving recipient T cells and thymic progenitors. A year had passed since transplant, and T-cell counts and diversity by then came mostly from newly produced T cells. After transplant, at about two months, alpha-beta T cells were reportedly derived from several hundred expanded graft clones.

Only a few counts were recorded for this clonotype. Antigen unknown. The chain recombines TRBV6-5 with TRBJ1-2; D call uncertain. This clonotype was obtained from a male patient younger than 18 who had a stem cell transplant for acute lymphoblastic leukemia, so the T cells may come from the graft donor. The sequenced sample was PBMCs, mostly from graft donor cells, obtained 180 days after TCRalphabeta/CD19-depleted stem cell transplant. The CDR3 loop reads CASSYSPYYGYTF. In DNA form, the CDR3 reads TGTGCCAGCAGTTACAGCCCCTACTATGGCTACACCTTC.